What follows are 32 T cell receptor beta chains derived from one specimen sequenced in a study of T cell responses to AZD1222 COVID-19 vaccine. The method was immunoSEQ multiplex PCR; TCRdb's version includes in-frame clones alone and lacks a portion of them. The sample yields 75,000 to 100,000 clones, under 90% seen once. This material consisted of peripheral blood, taken on day 0 of AZD1222 vaccination. These receptor sequences come from an adult in good health.

The CDR3 DNA reads as TGCAGCGTTTCCGGGACCCCGGGTTCACCCCTCCACTTT. Amino acid sequence: CSVSGTPGSPLHF. The V gene is TRBV29-1, the J gene TRBJ1-6; tentatively, D is TRBD1 (5 bases). Germline CDR1 SQVTM, CDR2 ANQGSEA. V was clipped by 5 bases and J by 9 bases, with 14 bases between them. There are 13 residues in the CDR3.

The V call is TRBV5-5, the J call TRBJ2-3; D is perhaps TRBD2 (6 bases). The germline V gene has CDR1 SGHKS and CDR2 YYEKEE (reference sequence). This CDR3 has 14 residues. V gave up 1 base and J gave up 1 base, with 7 bases separating them. The CDR3, as DNA: TGTGCCAGCAGCTTGTCGGGGGGCACAGATACGCAGTATTTT. Protein: CASSLSGGTDTQYF.

The chain is built from TRBV28 and TRBJ1-6; a weak D match, TRBD1 (5 bases). CDR3 length: 13 amino acids. Germline CDR1 reads MDHEN; CDR2 reads SYDVKM. V shed 2 bases and J shed 10 bases, with 9 bases lying between them. CDR3 residues: CASSLQGKSPLHF. The DNA for the CDR3 is TGTGCCAGCAGTTTACAGGGCAAGTCACCCCTCCACTTT.

This chain links TRBV6-5 with TRBJ2-7, with 7 bases that match TRBD1. This CDR3 comprises 12 residues. V was pared by 7 bases and J by 3 bases, with 3 bases of the junction left unmatched. Germline lookup yields CDR1 MNHEY and CDR2 SVGAGI. CDR3 sequence reads: CASMRDSYEQYF. The CDR3 nucleotides read TGTGCCAGCATGAGGGACAGCTACGAGCAGTACTTC.

Here the CDR3 reads CASSMGQGSSYEQYF. In nucleotides, the CDR3 is TGTGCCAGTAGTATGGGCCAGGGGAGCTCCTACGAGCAGTACTTC. V and J are TRBV19 and TRBJ2-7, with D possibly being TRBD1 (6 bases). V was trimmed by 3 bases and J by 0 bases, leaving 12 bases between them. Looked up from germline, CDR1 is LNHDA and CDR2 is SQIVND (reference sequence). The CDR3 is 15 amino acids. Looking up the rest from reference TRBV19 and TRBJ2-7 gives the full variable domain: DGGITQSPKYLFRKEGQNVTLSCEQNLNHDAMYWYRQDPGQGLRLIYYSQIVNDFQKGDIAEGYSVSREKKESFPLTVTSAQKNPTAFYLCASSMGQGSSYEQYFGPGTRLTVT.

The genes are TRBV28 and TRBJ1-2; D not resolved. The CDR3 loop spans 14 amino acids. V lost 7 bases to trimming and J lost 0 bases, with 12 bases between them. CDR1 is MDHEN, CDR2 SYDVKM, per germline. CDR3 DNA sequence: TGTGCCAGCACCCTAACGGCGCCTAACTATGGCTACACCTTC. Its translation: CASTLTAPNYGYTF.

The rearrangement links TRBV4-3 to TRBJ2-2; 13 bases are shared with TRBD2. There are 18 residues in the CDR3. The germline V gene encodes CDR1 LGHNA and CDR2 YSLEER. V lost 2 bases and J lost 4; bases outside the gene matches: 7. The CDR3 DNA reads TGCGCCAGCAGCCAATTACTAGCGGGAGGGCCCTCCACCGGGGAGCTGTTTTTT. Its protein is CASSQLLAGGPSTGELFF.

This chain links TRBV6-2 or TRBV6-3 with TRBJ2-7; TRBD2 is a possible D gene (5 bases). The CDR3 loop spans 13 amino acids. Per the germline V gene, CDR1 is MNHEY and CDR2 is SVGEGT. V dropped 6 bases and J dropped 9 bases, with 18 bases sitting between them. CDR3 region: CASSPSLSRGQYF. The DNA of the CDR3 is TGTGCCAGCAGCCCCTCCTTAAGTCGGGGGCAGTACTTC.

The chain joins TRBV5-6 to TRBJ2-2, with a weak D call TRBD2 (7 bases). Germline CDR1 SGHDT, CDR2 YYEEEE. V lost 5 bases, J lost 7 bases, and 15 bases lay in between. The CDR3 extends over 14 amino acids. For the CDR3, the DNA is TGTGCCAGCAGATACGGGGGGCTGAGCGGGGAGCTGTTTTTT. This codes for CASRYGGLSGELFF.

J is TRBJ2-2 and V is TRBV13, with a possible D match to TRBD2 (5 bases). Germline V gene lookup returns CDR1 PRHDT and CDR2 FYEKMQ (reference sequence). The CDR3 covers 15 residues. Trimming removed 4 bases from V and 6 bases from J, with 15 bases in between. Here the CDR3 reads CASSSHGVAAGELFF. CDR3 DNA sequence: TGTGCCAGCAGCTCCCACGGGGTGGCCGCCGGGGAGCTGTTTTTT. The full variable domain, in which reference TRBV13 and TRBJ2-2 provide the parts outside the CDR3, is AAGVIQSPRHLIKEKRETATLKCYPIPRHDTVYWYQQGPGQDPQFLISFYEKMQSDKGSIPDRFSAQQFSDYHSELNMSSLELGDSALYFCASSSHGVAAGELFFGEGSRLTVL.

V usage is TRBV27 and J usage is TRBJ2-1, with 13 bases lining up with TRBD2. Per germline, CDR1 MNHEY and CDR2 SMNVEV (reference sequence). Trimming cost V 5 bases and J 2 bases; bases outside gene matches: 3. This CDR3 is 16 amino acids long. In DNA, the CDR3 is TGTGCCAGCAGTGCCGGACTAGCGGGGGCCTACAATGAGCAGTTCTTC. It is translated as CASSAGLAGAYNEQFF.

This rearrangement joins TRBV7-3 to TRBJ1-1; D is uncertain. Trimming took 6 bases from V and 2 from J, leaving 13 bases between them. Germline CDR1 SGHTA, CDR2 FQGTGA. This CDR3 contains 14 residues. The CDR3 bases are TGTGCCAGCAGTCCGGGCGGGAAAAACACTGAAGCTTTCTTT. Encoded protein: CASSPGGKNTEAFF.

The chain is built from TRBV6-2 or TRBV6-3 and TRBJ2-7; possibly TRBD1 or TRBD2 for D (6 bases each). The V and J ends lost 2 bases and 0 bases respectively, with 17 bases between them. The CDR3 runs to 17 residues. Germline CDR1 MNHEY, CDR2 SVGEGT. The CDR3 loop reads CASSYVPGAGSSYEQYF. As DNA, the CDR3 is TGTGCCAGCAGTTACGTCCCGGGGGCGGGGAGCTCCTACGAGCAGTACTTC.

This clone was counted only a few times. The J gene is TRBJ1-5, the V gene TRBV7-2, with a weak D call TRBD1 (5 bases). Between the trimmed V and J ends, which lost 0 bases and 10 bases, there was a span of 19 bases. CDR1 and CDR2 from the germline V gene are SGHTA and FQGNSA. This CDR3 has 16 residues. CDR3 residues: CASSLARDSTLRPQHF. Here the CDR3 DNA reads TGTGCCAGCAGCTTAGCGAGAGACAGCACACTGCGACCCCAGCATTTT.

This clone appeared once. The V gene is TRBV5-1, the J gene TRBJ2-7; the match to TRBD2 covers 10 bases. The CDR3 totals 14 residues. The V gene end was trimmed by 1 base and the J gene end by 5 bases; junction bases not matched to a gene: 3. The V gene's germline CDR1 is SGHRS and CDR2 YFSETQ. For the CDR3, the DNA is TGCGCCAGCAGCTTGCAGCGGGAGGGGGACGAGCAGTACTTC. It is translated as CASSLQREGDEQYF.

The chain uses TRBV6-5 and TRBJ2-5; possible D gene TRBD1, 5 bases. This CDR3 is 15 amino acids long. Germline V gene sequence: CDR1 MNHEY, CDR2 SVGAGI. Deletions cut 7 bases from V and 0 bases from J, with 15 bases between. The CDR3 loop reads CASTTGSRYQETQYF. CDR3 sequence (DNA): TGTGCCAGCACAACAGGAAGTCGGTACCAAGAGACCCAGTACTTC.

The V and J genes are TRBV7-3 and TRBJ2-1; weak D call: TRBD1 (6 bases). Per germline, CDR1 SGHTA and CDR2 FQGTGA. There are 14 residues in the CDR3. Trimming left V 5 bases short and J 8 bases short, with 16 bases between. CDR3 DNA: TGTGCCAGCAGCCCAACGCTGGGGGCGGATGAGCAGTTCTTC. Residues: CASSPTLGADEQFF.

The chain carries TRBV28 and TRBJ1-4, with 10 nucleotides matching TRBD1. After removal of 5 bases from V and 7 bases from J, the junction contained 10 bases not matched to a gene. CDR1 is MDHEN and CDR2 is SYDVKM in the germline V gene. The CDR3 runs 16 residues. The CDR3 DNA reads TGTGCCAGCAGTACTCCCGGGACAGGGGAAGTTGAAAAACTGTTTTTT. It is translated as CASSTPGTGEVEKLFF. The variable domain in full, with the rest retrieved from reference TRBV28 and TRBJ1-4, is DVKVTQSSRYLVKRTGEKVFLECVQDMDHENMFWYRQDPGLGLRLIYFSYDVKMKEKGDIPEGYSVSREKKERFSLILESASTNQTSMYLCASSTPGTGEVEKLFFGSGTQLSVL.

This clone was recorded only once. The V and J genes are TRBV27 and TRBJ1-4, with 7 bases aligning to TRBD1. Trimming took 3 bases from V and 4 from J; bases not matched to a gene: 5. Per germline, CDR1 MNHEY and CDR2 SMNVEV (reference sequence). The CDR3 is made up of 15 amino acids. CDR3: CASSFLGGVNEKLFF. CDR3 coding DNA: TGTGCCAGCAGTTTTCTAGGGGGCGTTAATGAAAAACTGTTTTTT.

This rearrangement joins TRBV19 to TRBJ2-3, with TRBD2 matching over 8 bases. This CDR3 is built from 15 residues. CDR1 and CDR2 from the germline V gene are LNHDA and SQIVND (reference sequence). V gave up 4 bases and J gave up 2 bases; unmatched junction bases: 5. CDR3 nucleotides: TGTGCCAGTAGTACCAGCGGGAGATCCACAGATACGCAGTATTTT. It translates to CASSTSGRSTDTQYF.

CDR3 sequence (DNA): TGTGCCAGCAGCGTAGCCGGACAGGGGGGCTACGAGCAGTACTTC. This sequence encodes CASSVAGQGGYEQYF. V and J are TRBV9 and TRBJ2-7; 10 bases fit TRBD1. In germline, CDR1 is SGDLS, CDR2 YYNGEE. V lost 0 bases to trimming and J lost 3 bases; unmatched junction nucleotides: 3. The CDR3 spans 15 residues. Variable domain in full (rest from reference TRBV9 and TRBJ2-7): DSGVTQTPKHLITATGQRVTLRCSPRSGDLSVYWYQQSLDQGLQFLIQYYNGEERAKGNILERFSAQQFPDLHSELNLSSLELGDSALYFCASSVAGQGGYEQYFGPGTRLTVT.

The V and J genes are TRBV7-9 and TRBJ2-7, with unresolved D. The V gene lost 3 bases and the J gene lost 3 bases, with 9 bases spanning the gap. This CDR3 has 13 residues. Looked up from germline, CDR1 is SEHNR and CDR2 is FQNEAQ (reference sequence). The CDR3 nucleotides are TGTGCCAGCAGCTTTTCCCTGGACTACGAGCAGTACTTC. It yields the protein CASSFSLDYEQYF.

J is TRBJ1-6 and V is TRBV2, with 7 bases that match TRBD1. From germline, CDR1 is SNHLY and CDR2 FYNNEI. J was trimmed by 8 bases and V by 7 bases; bases with no gene match: 2. The length of the CDR3 is 12 residues. The CDR3 protein is CASTGTDSPLHF. In DNA form, the CDR3 reads TGTGCCAGCACCGGGACAGATTCACCCCTCCACTTT. The full variable domain, completed using reference TRBV2 and TRBJ1-6, is EPEVTQTPSHQVTQMGQEVILRCVPISNHLYFYWYRQILGQKVEFLVSFYNNEISEKSEIFDDQFSVERPDGSNFTLKIRSTKLEDSAMYFCASTGTDSPLHFGNGTRLTVT.

The genes are TRBV10-2 and TRBJ2-3, with D unresolved. The CDR3 covers 12 residues. V lost 4 bases, J lost 4 bases, and 6 bases lay in between. The germline CDR1 and CDR2 sequences are WSHSY and SAAADI. The CDR3 DNA sequence: TGCGCCAGCAGTGCAACAGCAGATACGCAGTATTTT. It codes for CASSATADTQYF.

V gene TRBV24-1 combines with J gene TRBJ2-7, with a weak D call TRBD2 (6 bases). CDR3 size: 13 residues. Trimming shortened V by 8 bases and J by 0 bases, and 10 bases separated the two germline ends. Germline V gives CDR1 KGHDR, CDR2 SFDVKD. For the CDR3, the DNA is TGTGCCACCATGACGGGAGACTCCTACGAGCAGTACTTC. Protein product: CATMTGDSYEQYF.

V and J are TRBV7-9 and TRBJ2-5; 10 bases map to TRBD1. Germline-derived CDR1 and CDR2 are SEHNR and FQNEAQ (reference sequence). CDR3 length: 16 residues. Trimming cost V 5 bases and J 1 base; bases outside gene matches: 7. The chain's CDR3 is CASSLGDRGSQETQYF. In nucleotides, the CDR3 is TGTGCCAGCAGCCTCGGGGACAGGGGTTCCCAAGAGACCCAGTACTTC.

The genes are TRBV11-1 and TRBJ1-1; 7 bases agree with TRBD1. CDR1 SGHAT and CDR2 FQDESV come from the germline V gene (reference sequence). Trimming cost V 7 bases and J 0 bases; bases outside gene matches: 5. The CDR3 is made up of 14 amino acids. The CDR3 here is CASTYDRVNTEAFF. The CDR3 region has the DNA TGTGCCAGCACCTACGACAGGGTGAACACTGAAGCTTTCTTT.

The rearrangement links TRBV3-1 (or the pseudogene TRBV3-2) to TRBJ2-3, with TRBD2 identical over 9 bases. The CDR3 is made up of 16 amino acids. Germline values: CDR1 LGHDT, CDR2 YNNKEL (reference sequence). V lost 1 base, J lost 1 base, and 3 bases stayed unmatched. CDR3: CASSQGGRAGTDTQYF. CDR3 nucleotide sequence: TGTGCCAGCAGCCAAGGCGGGAGGGCCGGCACAGATACGCAGTATTTT.

This clone appeared a few times. The V call is TRBV6-2 or TRBV6-3, the J call TRBJ2-7; tentatively, D is TRBD2 (6 bases). This CDR3 spans 18 amino acids. Germline V CDR1 and CDR2: MNHEY, SVGEGT. V was trimmed by 4 bases and J by 1 base, leaving 23 bases between them. The CDR3 protein is CASSSAPGLPRHSYEQYF. For the CDR3, the DNA is TGTGCCAGCAGTTCTGCCCCGGGACTCCCTCGTCATTCCTACGAGCAGTACTTC.

The chain employs TRBV5-1 and TRBJ2-7; D uncertain. CDR1 is SGHRS and CDR2 is YFSETQ in the germline V gene. Trimming pared 4 bases from V and 2 bases from J, leaving 10 bases between. The CDR3 is 13 amino acids. The CDR3 DNA is TGCGCCAGCAGCGAGAAGGGCCCCTACGAGCAGTACTTC. It encodes CASSEKGPYEQYF.

The chain carries TRBV7-2 and TRBJ1-2; D not certain. The CDR3 totals 13 residues. Germline V gene lookup returns CDR1 SGHTA and CDR2 FQGNSA. Trimming cost V 3 bases and J 2 bases, with 7 bases left between them. CDR3 DNA sequence: TGTGCCAGCAGCTTTACAAGCAACTATGGCTACACCTTC. Its translation: CASSFTSNYGYTF.

This clone was counted only a few times. The chain carries TRBV4-1 and TRBJ1-1; D is undetermined. Germline values: CDR1 MGHRA, CDR2 YSYEKL. The CDR3 is 15 residues long. V shed 3 bases and J shed 6 bases, with 17 bases lying between them. CDR3 residues: CASSQPDSPYSEAFF. DNA for the CDR3: TGCGCCAGCAGCCAGCCGGATTCCCCTTATTCTGAAGCTTTCTTT.